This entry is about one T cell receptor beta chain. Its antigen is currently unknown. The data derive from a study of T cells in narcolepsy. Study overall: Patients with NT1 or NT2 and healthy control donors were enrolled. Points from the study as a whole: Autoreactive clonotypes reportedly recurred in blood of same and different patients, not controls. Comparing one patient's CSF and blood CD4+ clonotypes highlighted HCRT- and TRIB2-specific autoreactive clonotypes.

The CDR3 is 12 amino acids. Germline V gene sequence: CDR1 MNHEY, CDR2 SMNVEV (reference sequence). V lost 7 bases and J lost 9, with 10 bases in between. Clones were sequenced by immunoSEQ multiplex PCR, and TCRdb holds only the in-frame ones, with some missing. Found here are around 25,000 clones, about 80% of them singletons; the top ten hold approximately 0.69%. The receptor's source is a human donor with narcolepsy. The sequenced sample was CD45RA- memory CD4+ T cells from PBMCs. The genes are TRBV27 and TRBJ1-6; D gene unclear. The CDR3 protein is CASTSGSSPLHF. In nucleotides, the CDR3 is TGTGCCAGCACCTCGGGGAGTTCACCCCTCCACTTT.